A single sample gave rise to the 9 T cell receptor beta chains below, sequenced in a study of blood T cells in healthy people across ages. A J-beta primer mix and a sample-barcoded 5' primer were used in a second PCR of about 7 to 12 cycles. TCRdb itself ran the 5' RACE reads through MiXCR, one entry per CDR3 protein. The sample includes 700,000 or so distinct CDR3 sequences, 22% of them seen just once. Sequencing was performed on blood. These receptors originate from a man aged 65 to 85 in good health.

The chain has TRBV6-2 or TRBV6-3 and TRBJ2-5, with D unclear. Between the trimmed V and J ends, which lost 7 bases and 1 base, there was a span of 10 bases. Germline loops: CDR1 MNHEY, CDR2 SVGEGT. There are 13 residues in the CDR3. CDR3 nucleotides: TGTGCCAGCAAGAAAGACTTCCAAGAGACCCAGTACTTC. Its translation: CASKKDFQETQYF.

Only a few counts were recorded for this clonotype. In DNA, the CDR3 is TGTGCCAGCAGTCTCTCAGACAGGGGGCAAGAGACCCAGTACTTC. Its protein is CASSLSDRGQETQYF. V is TRBV28 and J is TRBJ2-5; 9 bases map to TRBD1. CDR1 MDHEN and CDR2 SYDVKM come from the germline V gene. The CDR3 loop spans 15 amino acids. V lost 5 bases and J lost 2; bases outside the gene matches: 6.

The chain employs TRBV24-1 and TRBJ2-3, with D unclear. V was trimmed by 4 bases and J by 3 bases, leaving 13 bases between them. Germline V gene sequence: CDR1 KGHDR, CDR2 SFDVKD. The CDR3 totals 15 residues. Here the CDR3 DNA reads TGTGCCACCAGTGAACCCGGGCCGAAGACAGATACGCAGTATTTT. Residues: CATSEPGPKTDTQYF.

The rearrangement links TRBV5-1 to TRBJ1-4; D is unclear. The CDR3 is made up of 15 amino acids. V lost 1 base to trimming and J lost 1 base, with 8 bases between them. Per germline, CDR1 SGHRS and CDR2 YFSETQ. The DNA for the CDR3 is TGCGCCAGCAGCTTGTTAGGAGTAACTAATGAAAAACTGTTTTTT. Translation gives CASSLLGVTNEKLFF.

This clonotype was seen a handful of times. V is TRBV2 and J is TRBJ2-7, with 8 positions matching TRBD1. Germline trimming cut 5 bases from V and 9 bases from J; bases unmatched to any gene: 9. This CDR3 has 13 amino acids. Germline V CDR1 and CDR2: SNHLY, FYNNEI. The CDR3 loop reads CASSPKWTGRQYF. CDR3 sequence (DNA): TGTGCCAGCAGTCCCAAGTGGACAGGGCGGCAGTACTTC. Full variable domain (rest looked up from reference TRBV2 and TRBJ2-7): EPEVTQTPSHQVTQMGQEVILRCVPISNHLYFYWYRQILGQKVEFLVSFYNNEISEKSEIFDDQFSVERPDGSNFTLKIRSTKLEDSAMYFCASSPKWTGRQYFGPGTRLTVT.

This clonotype was seen more than once but under ten times. The genes are TRBV7-2 and TRBJ1-4, with a weak D call TRBD1 (6 bases). Germline CDR1 is SGHTA and CDR2 is FQGNSA. The V and J ends lost 1 base and 0 bases respectively, with 9 bases between them. The CDR3 has 16 amino acids. The CDR3 here is CASSLGRGATNEKLFF. CDR3 sequence (DNA): TGTGCCAGCAGCTTAGGCAGGGGCGCAACTAATGAAAAACTGTTTTTT.

This clonotype came up once. The chain carries TRBV2 and TRBJ2-3, with TRBD2 matching 9 bases. The germline V gene encodes CDR1 SNHLY and CDR2 FYNNEI. The CDR3 extends over 15 amino acids. The V segment lost 4 bases and the J segment 8 bases; nucleotides outside the gene matches: 10. CDR3 in amino acids: CASSGLAGLGATQYF. The CDR3 region has the DNA TGTGCCAGCAGTGGTCTAGCGGGGTTGGGCGCTACGCAGTATTTT.

The chain links TRBV28 to TRBJ1-4, with no clear D. The CDR3 covers 15 residues. V was pared by 5 bases and J by 9 bases, with 19 bases between. Germline V gene lookup returns CDR1 MDHEN and CDR2 SYDVKM. The CDR3 protein is CASSPRSTPSKKLFF. The DNA for the CDR3 is TGTGCCAGCAGTCCGCGGAGCACACCTTCCAAAAAACTGTTTTTT.

The chain's CDR3 is CASFDWEQFF. The DNA of the CDR3 is TGTGCCAGCTTCGACTGGGAGCAGTTCTTC. The chain employs TRBV28 and TRBJ2-1, with D uncertain. Trimming stripped 8 bases from V and 10 bases from J, with 9 bases between. Germline CDR1 MDHEN, CDR2 SYDVKM. The CDR3 contains 10 residues.